The following is a T cell receptor (beta chain) sequence with its context. V was cut by 2 bases and J by 2 bases, with 16 bases left in between. Germline CDR1 and CDR2: SNHLY and FYNNEI. The CDR3 consists of 17 residues. This record comes from a study of T cell changes during pregnancy in multiple sclerosis. TCRdb's copy holds only in-frame clones and misses some; the assay was immunoSEQ multiplex PCR. The table lists around 60,000 clones, roughly 89% of them singletons. Sample: peripheral blood, taken in the second trimester of pregnancy. V usage is TRBV2 and J usage is TRBJ2-1, with D hard to call. The receptor was derived from a female donor with multiple sclerosis, enrolled in a pregnancy study. The CDR3 here is CASSESVLSIAYNEQFF. The CDR3 DNA reads TGTGCCAGCAGTGAATCGGTTTTATCTATCGCCTACAATGAGCAGTTCTTC.